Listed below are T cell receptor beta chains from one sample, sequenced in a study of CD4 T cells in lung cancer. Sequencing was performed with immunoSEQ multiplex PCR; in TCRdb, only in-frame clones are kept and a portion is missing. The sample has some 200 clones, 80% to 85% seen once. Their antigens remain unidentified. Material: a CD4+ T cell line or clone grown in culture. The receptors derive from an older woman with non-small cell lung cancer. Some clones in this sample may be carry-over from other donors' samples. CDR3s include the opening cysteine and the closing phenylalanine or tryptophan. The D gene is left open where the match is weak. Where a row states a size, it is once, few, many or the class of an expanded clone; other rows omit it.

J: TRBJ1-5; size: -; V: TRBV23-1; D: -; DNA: TGCGCCAGCAGTCAATCGTGGGGGGGATATAGCAATCAGCCCCAGCATTTT; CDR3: CASSQSWGGYSNQPQHF
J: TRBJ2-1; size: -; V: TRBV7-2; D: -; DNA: TGTGCCAGCAGCTTCAAAAGTGACGGTGAGCAGTTCTTC; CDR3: CASSFKSDGEQFF
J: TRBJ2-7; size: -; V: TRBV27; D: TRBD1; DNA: TGTGCCAGCAGCAAACCTCGGACAGGGCCCCCCTACGAGCAGTACTTC; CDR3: CASSKPRTGPPYEQYF
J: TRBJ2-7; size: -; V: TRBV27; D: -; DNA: TGTGCCAGCAGTTTATACTACGAGCAGTACTTC; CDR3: CASSLYYEQYF
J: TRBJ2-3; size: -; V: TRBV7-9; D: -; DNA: TGTGCCAGCAGCTTTAGTTTCTCCGACTCCACAGATACGCAGTATTTT; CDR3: CASSFSFSDSTDTQYF
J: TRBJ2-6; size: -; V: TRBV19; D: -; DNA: TGTGCCAGTAGTACCGGGGCCAACGTCCTGACTTTC; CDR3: CASSTGANVLTF
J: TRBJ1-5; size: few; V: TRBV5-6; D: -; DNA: TGTGCCAGCAGCTTGGGCAGCAATCAGCCCCAGCATTTT; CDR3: CASSLGSNQPQHF
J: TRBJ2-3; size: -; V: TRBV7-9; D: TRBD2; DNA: TGTGCCAGCAGCCCCGCGGGCCTTCAGCGGGGGGGCCCCACAGATACGCAGTATTTT; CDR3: CASSPAGLQRGGPTDTQYF
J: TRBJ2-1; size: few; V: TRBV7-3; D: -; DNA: TGTGCCAGCAGCCCTCCCCAGAACAATGAGCAGTTCTTC; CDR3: CASSPPQNNEQFF
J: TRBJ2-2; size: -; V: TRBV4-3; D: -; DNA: TGCGCCAGCAGCCAAGGACAGCCCGGGGAGCTGTTTTTT; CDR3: CASSQGQPGELFF
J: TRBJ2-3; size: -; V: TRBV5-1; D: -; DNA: TGCGCCAGCGAGGAGGGGGGCACAGATACGCAGTATTTT; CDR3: CASEEGGTDTQYF
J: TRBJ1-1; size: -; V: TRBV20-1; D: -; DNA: TGCAGTGCTGCAGGGTCGAATGAAGCTTTCTTT; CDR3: CSAAGSNEAFF
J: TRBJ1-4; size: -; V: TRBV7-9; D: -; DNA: TGTGCCAGCAGCACCCTTGCTGAAAAACTGTTTTTT; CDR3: CASSTLAEKLFF
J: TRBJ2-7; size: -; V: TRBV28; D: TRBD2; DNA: TGTGCCAGCAGTGCCCTCGGGACTAGTGGGTACGAGCAGTACTTC; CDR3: CASSALGTSGYEQYF
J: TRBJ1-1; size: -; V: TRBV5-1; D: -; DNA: TGCGCCAGCAGCTTTCAGGGAGGGAATACTGAAGCTTTCTTT; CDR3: CASSFQGGNTEAFF
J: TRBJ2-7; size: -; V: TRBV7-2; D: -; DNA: TGTGCCAGCAGCTTCCCCGGGACACAAGAGCAGTACTTC; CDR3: CASSFPGTQEQYF
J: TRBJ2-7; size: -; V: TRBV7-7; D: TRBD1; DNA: TGTGCTAGCAGCAGGGGGACAGGGGGCTCCTACGAGCAGTACTTC; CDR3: CASSRGTGGSYEQYF
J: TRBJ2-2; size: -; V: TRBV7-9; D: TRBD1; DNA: TGTGCCAGCCGACCCGGGACAGCGAACACCGGGGAGCTGTTTTTT; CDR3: CASRPGTANTGELFF
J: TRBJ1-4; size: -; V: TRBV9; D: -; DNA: TGTGCCAGCAGCGTCTATGGGACCGCGGGTGAAAAACTGTTTTTT; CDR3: CASSVYGTAGEKLFF
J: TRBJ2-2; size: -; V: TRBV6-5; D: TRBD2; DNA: TGTGCCAGCAGTTACGAGCGGGGGGCGAAGACCGGGGAGCTGTTTTTT; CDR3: CASSYERGAKTGELFF
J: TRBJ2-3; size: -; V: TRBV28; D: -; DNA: TGTGCCAGCAGTTTTCGGGTCGAAGACACAGATACGCAGTATTTT; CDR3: CASSFRVEDTDTQYF
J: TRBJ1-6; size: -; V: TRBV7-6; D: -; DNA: TGTGCCAGCAGCCGAGCGGGCTCCTATAATTCACCCCTCCACTTT; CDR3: CASSRAGSYNSPLHF
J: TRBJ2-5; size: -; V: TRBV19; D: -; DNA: TGTGCCAGTAGTATAGGCGGGGGCGACTTGGGAGAGACCCAGTACTTC; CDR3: CASSIGGGDLGETQYF
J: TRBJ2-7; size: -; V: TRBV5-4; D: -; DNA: TGTGCCAGCAGCTTGGCGCAGGGCAGCTCCTACGAGCAGTACTTC; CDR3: CASSLAQGSSYEQYF
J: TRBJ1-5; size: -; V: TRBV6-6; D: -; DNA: TGTGCCAGCAGTTGGGGGTGGGGGAGCAATCAGCCCCAGCATTTT; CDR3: CASSWGWGSNQPQHF
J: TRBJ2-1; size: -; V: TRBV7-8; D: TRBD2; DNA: TGTGCCAGCAGCTTAGGTCGGTACGGGACTAGCCCCGTCCTTGAGCAGTTCTTC; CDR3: CASSLGRYGTSPVLEQFF
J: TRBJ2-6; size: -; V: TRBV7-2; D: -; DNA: TGTGCCAGCAGCCCCGCGAGAACAGGGGCCAACGTCCTGACTTTC; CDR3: CASSPARTGANVLTF
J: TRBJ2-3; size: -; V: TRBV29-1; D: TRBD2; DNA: TGCAGCGTTGGGCTCAGAGAACGACTAGCGGGAGGGAGTGGTACAGATACGCAGTATTTT; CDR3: CSVGLRERLAGGSGTDTQYF
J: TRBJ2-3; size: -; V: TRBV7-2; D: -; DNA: TGTGCCAGCAGCTTAGATCGCACTAGCACAGATACGCAGTATTTT; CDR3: CASSLDRTSTDTQYF
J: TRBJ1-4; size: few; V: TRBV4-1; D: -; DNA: TGCGCCAGCAGCCAGGGTGAAAAACTGTTTTTT; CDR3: CASSQGEKLFF
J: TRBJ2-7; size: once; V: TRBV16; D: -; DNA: TGTGCCAGCAGCCAAAACCTCGACTCATACGAGCAGTACTTC; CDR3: CASSQNLDSYEQYF
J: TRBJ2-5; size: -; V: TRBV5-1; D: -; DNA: TGCGCCAGCAGCCCCTGGACGGGTTTACTGGGAGAGACCCAGTACTTC; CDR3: CASSPWTGLLGETQYF
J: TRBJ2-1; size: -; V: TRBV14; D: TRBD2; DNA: TGTGCCAGCAGCCACTTGGTAGCGGGGTATCGTCCGGGGGAGCAGTTCTTC; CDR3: CASSHLVAGYRPGEQFF